A selection of T cell receptor beta chains follows, all from one sample in a study of shared clonotypes between healthy human individuals. The table came from immunoSEQ multiplex PCR; TCRdb's copy has only in-frame clones and leaves some out. The data hold more than 2 million clones, with roughly 94% observed a single time. Sequencing used naive CD4+ T cells sorted from blood. These receptors came from a man younger than 30 in good health. Both conserved end residues are part of each CDR3. D genes are given only for firm matches. Size is stated for part of the rows, as once, few or many counts, or as a class when the clone is expanded.

v_gene,d_gene,abundance,j_gene,len,CDR3aa,CDR3nt
TRBV29-1,.,.,TRBJ2-1,11,CSVEQYNEQFF,TGCAGCGTTGAACAGTACAATGAGCAGTTCTTC
TRBV7-9,.,.,TRBJ2-7,13,CASTSGTTYEQYF,TGTGCCAGCACCTCAGGGACAACCTACGAGCAGTACTTC
TRBV25-1,.,.,TRBJ1-4,13,CASSVGFNEKLFF,TGTGCCAGCAGTGTTGGATTTAATGAAAAACTGTTTTTT
TRBV19,TRBD1,.,TRBJ1-4,14,CASSLQGAHIGLFF,TGTGCCAGTAGTCTCCAGGGGGCCCACATCGGGCTGTTTTTT
TRBV6-5,.,.,TRBJ2-2,15,CASSPASANTGELFF,TGTGCCAGCAGCCCGGCTAGCGCGAACACCGGGGAGCTGTTTTTT
TRBV7-2,TRBD1,.,TRBJ1-2,14,CASSPTTGDYGYTF,TGTGCCAGCAGCCCCACGACAGGGGACTATGGCTACACCTTC
TRBV10-3,.,.,TRBJ2-7,12,CAISGTPSEQYF,TGTGCCATCAGTGGGACACCCTCTGAGCAGTACTTC
TRBV28,.,few,TRBJ1-6,17,CASSPVTGTRANSPLHF,TGTGCCAGCAGTCCCGTTACAGGGACCCGGGCTAATTCACCCCTCCACTTT
TRBV7-9,.,.,TRBJ1-1,17,CASSLGSLVGMNTEAFF,TGTGCCAGCAGCTTAGGGTCTCTGGTCGGCATGAACACTGAAGCTTTCTTT
TRBV2,TRBD1,once,TRBJ1-1,16,CASGAGTGSGSTEAFF,TGTGCCTCCGGGGCAGGGACAGGGAGCGGAAGCACTGAAGCTTTCTTT
TRBV2,.,.,TRBJ2-4,14,CASSDGGAKNIQYF,TGTGCCAGCAGTGATGGGGGAGCCAAAAACATTCAGTACTTC
TRBV30,.,.,TRBJ1-5,15,CAWSVSGKSNQPQHF,TGTGCCTGGAGTGTGTCAGGGAAAAGCAATCAGCCCCAGCATTTT
TRBV5-1,TRBD2,.,TRBJ2-7,13,CASSLALAGVLYF,TGCGCCAGCAGCTTGGCACTAGCGGGAGTATTGTACTTC
TRBV6-1,.,.,TRBJ1-1,16,CASSGAGRPMNTEAFF,TGTGCCAGCAGTGGTGCAGGGCGCCCGATGAACACTGAAGCTTTCTTT
TRBV6-1,.,.,TRBJ2-3,14,CASSAGSSRDTQYF,TGTGCCAGCAGCGCAGGGTCGAGCCGAGATACGCAGTATTTT
TRBV6-5,TRBD1,.,TRBJ1-1,15,CASRGQGAGYTEAFF,TGTGCCAGCAGAGGCCAGGGGGCAGGTTACACTGAAGCTTTCTTT
TRBV11-3,.,once,TRBJ2-7,13,CASSLDGAYEQYF,TGTGCCAGCAGCTTAGACGGGGCCTACGAGCAGTACTTC
TRBV6-1,.,.,TRBJ1-5,15,CASKRGSLSNQPQHF,TGTGCCAGCAAGCGGGGTTCACTCAGCAATCAGCCCCAGCATTTT
TRBV30,TRBD1,once,TRBJ1-5,13,CAWSLGGDQPQHF,TGTGCCTGGAGTTTAGGGGGCGATCAGCCCCAGCATTTT
TRBV19,.,.,TRBJ2-3,12,CASNGGGDTQYF,TGTGCCAGTAATGGGGGTGGTGATACGCAGTATTTT
TRBV2,TRBD2,.,TRBJ2-3,14,CASGSAGATDTQYF,TGTGCCAGCGGGTCTGCGGGAGCGACAGATACGCAGTATTTT
TRBV13,.,.,TRBJ1-5,14,CASSSRSQNQPQHF,TGTGCCAGCAGCTCCCGTTCTCAAAATCAGCCCCAGCATTTT
TRBV6-6,.,once,TRBJ2-7,15,CASSYAQGLTYEQYF,TGTGCCAGCAGTTACGCGCAGGGGTTGACCTACGAGCAGTACTTC
TRBV28,.,.,TRBJ2-2,17,CASSPSLIQGNTGELFF,TGTGCCAGCAGCCCCAGCCTCATACAGGGAAACACCGGGGAGCTGTTTTTT
TRBV6-1,.,.,TRBJ1-3,15,CASSESPRAGNTIYF,TGTGCCAGCAGTGAATCCCCGAGGGCCGGAAACACCATATATTTT
TRBV6-6,.,.,TRBJ1-1,9,CATGAQAFF,TGTGCTACTGGGGCTCAAGCTTTCTTT
TRBV7-3,.,.,TRBJ1-3,16,CASSLTPPGNGNTIYF,TGTGCCAGCAGCTTAACCCCGCCAGGGAACGGAAACACCATATATTTT
TRBV6-1,TRBD1,.,TRBJ2-7,15,CASSPGQGPTYEQYF,TGTGCCAGCAGTCCAGGACAGGGGCCAACCTACGAGCAGTACTTC
TRBV7-8,.,.,TRBJ1-1,13,CASRLRMNTEAFF,TGTGCCAGCCGGTTGCGTATGAACACTGAAGCTTTCTTT
TRBV6-8,.,.,TRBJ2-5,14,CAKGGEGDQETQYF,TGTGCTAAGGGAGGGGAGGGGGACCAAGAGACCCAGTACTTC
TRBV19,TRBD1,.,TRBJ1-1,15,CASTPTGVLGTEAFF,TGTGCCAGTACTCCGACAGGGGTTTTAGGCACTGAAGCTTTCTTT